This T cell receptor beta chain was captured by sequencing in a study of CD8+ T cells in alopecia areata. Overall study: Patients received oral tofacitinib, 5 to 10 mg twice daily, for moderate-to-severe alopecia areata.

Germline V gene sequence: CDR1 MNHNS, CDR2 SASEGT. V trimming: 6 bases; J trimming: 8 bases; junction bases outside the gene matches: 10. This CDR3 has 15 residues. RNA was extracted and reverse transcribed into cDNA as the sequencing template. Measured with immunoSEQ multiplex PCR; TCRdb has only the in-frame clones, and not every one. The table lists 100,000 to 150,000 clones, approximately 49% of them singletons. The chain employs TRBV6-1 and TRBJ2-1, with 10 bases matching TRBD1. The clonotype was recovered from a human donor with alopecia areata. Sequencing used CD8+ T cells sorted from blood, obtained at week 0. CDR3 loop: CASREPTGGFDEQFF. Here the CDR3 DNA reads TGTGCCAGCAGGGAACCGACAGGGGGCTTCGATGAGCAGTTCTTC.